This TCR beta chain stems from a study of CD8+CD57+ T cells in acquired aplastic anemia. Many counts were recorded for this clonotype. Its antigen remains unknown. Profiling that covered TCR beta VDJ and CDR3 relied on genomic DNA as its template. TCRdb passed the reads through MiXCR, listing each CDR3 protein once. The repertoire holds 450,000 to 550,000 distinct CDR3 sequences, with around 30% as singletons. Findings of the study overall: Patients shared around 30 CD8+ CDR3 sequences with controls.

Those patients picked for sequencing had displayed CD8+CD57+ cell expansion on flow cytometry. When blood sampling took place, the patients had received no therapy. This TCR derives from a human donor with aplastic anemia. Sequenced: sorted CD4+, CD8+, or CD8+CD57+ T cells (not recorded which) from PBMCs.

This CDR3 reads CASSLARGGYTF. The DNA of the CDR3 is TGTGCCAGCAGCTTAGCGAGGGGTGGCTACACCTTC. The chain couples TRBV7-2 to TRBJ1-2; D perhaps matches TRBD1 (5 bases). CDR3 length equals 12 residues. Trimming removed 0 bases at V and 7 bases at J, with 6 bases between. Germline V gene sequence: CDR1 SGHTA, CDR2 FQGNSA.